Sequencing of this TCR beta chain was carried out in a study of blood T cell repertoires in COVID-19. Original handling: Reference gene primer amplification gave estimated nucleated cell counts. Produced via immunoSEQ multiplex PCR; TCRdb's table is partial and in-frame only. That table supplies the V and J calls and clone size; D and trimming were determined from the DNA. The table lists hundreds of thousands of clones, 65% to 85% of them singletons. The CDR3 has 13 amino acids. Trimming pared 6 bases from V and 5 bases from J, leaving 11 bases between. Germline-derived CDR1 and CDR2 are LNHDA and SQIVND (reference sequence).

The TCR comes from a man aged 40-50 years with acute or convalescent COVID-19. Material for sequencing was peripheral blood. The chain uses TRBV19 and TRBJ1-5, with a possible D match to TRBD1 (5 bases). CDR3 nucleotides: TGTGCCAGTAGAGAGACAGTCTATCAGCCCCAGCATTTT. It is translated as CASRETVYQPQHF.